A selection of T cell receptor beta chains follows, all from one sample in a study of patients and donors after allogeneic stem cell transplantation. TCRdb ran MiXCR on the RT-PCR reads and lists one entry per CDR3 protein. The data show about 960,000 distinct CDR3 sequences, roughly 18% seen once. Sequences were obtained from blood, either unsorted or a sorted T cell fraction (not recorded which). The receptors come from a human donor who was either an allogeneic HSCT recipient or a stem cell or donor lymphocyte infusion donor (not recorded which). It is not recorded whose cells these are; they may come from a transplant donor. Both conserved end residues are part of each CDR3. The D gene is left open where the match is weak. Size tells how often a clone was seen (once, few, many) or the class of an expanded clone, and some rows leave it out.

>TRBJ1-5|-|TRBV9|-
CASSVEHFSNQPQHF
TGTGCCAGCAGCGTAGAACACTTTAGCAATCAGCCCCAGCATTTT
>TRBJ2-3|-|TRBV28|TRBD1
CASRIDRDNFHTDTQYF
TGTGCCAGCCGTATAGACAGGGACAACTTCCACACAGATACGCAGTATTTT
>TRBJ2-1|few|TRBV5-1|-
CASSWELAANEQFF
TGCGCCAGCAGCTGGGAACTGGCGGCCAATGAGCAGTTCTTC
>TRBJ1-2|-|TRBV4-3|-
CASSPVMGIYGYTF
TGCGCCAGCAGCCCAGTAATGGGCATCTATGGCTACACCTTC
>TRBJ2-7|few|TRBV12-3/TRBV12-4|-
CASSSGGGRAEQYF
TGTGCCAGCAGCAGCGGAGGGGGGAGAGCCGAGCAGTACTTC
>TRBJ1-1|few|TRBV5-1|-
CASSSPGHLNTEAFF
TGCGCCAGCAGCTCCCCGGGACACTTGAACACTGAAGCTTTCTTT
>TRBJ1-5|few|TRBV9|TRBD1
CASSGGQGGNQPQHF
TGTGCCAGCAGCGGTGGACAGGGGGGTAATCAGCCCCAGCATTTT
>TRBJ2-2|-|TRBV12-5|TRBD2
CASGAGTSGNTGELFF
TGTGCTAGTGGTGCCGGGACTAGCGGAAACACCGGGGAGCTGTTTTTT
>TRBJ2-2|few|TRBV11-2|TRBD2
CASSLGRGLAVAGELFF
TGTGCCAGCAGCTTAGGTCGTGGACTAGCGGTCGCCGGGGAGCTGTTTTTT
>TRBJ1-5|few|TRBV20-1|-
CSAELTTASNQPQHF
TGCAGTGCCGAACTCACGACGGCTAGCAATCAGCCCCAGCATTTT
>TRBJ2-3|-|TRBV10-2|TRBD2
CASSNSAGNRNTQYF
TGCGCCAGCAGTAATTCAGCGGGAAATAGGAATACGCAGTATTTT
>TRBJ2-5|-|TRBV7-9|-
CASSPWDSSVEGTQYF
TGTGCCAGCAGCCCTTGGGACTCCTCCGTTGAAGGGACCCAGTACTTC
>TRBJ2-3|-|TRBV5-5|-
CASRYLVGQFTDTQYF
TGTGCCAGCAGATATCTGGTAGGACAGTTCACAGATACGCAGTATTTT
>TRBJ2-1|-|TRBV20-1|TRBD2
CSARDSGRSYNEQFF
TGCAGTGCTAGAGATAGCGGGAGGTCCTACAATGAGCAGTTCTTC
>TRBJ2-5|few|TRBV9|-
CASSADGTIGTQYF
TGTGCCAGCAGCGCCGACGGAACCATAGGGACCCAGTACTTC
>TRBJ2-7|-|TRBV5-1|-
CASRLDHEQYF
TGCGCCAGCAGGCTGGACCACGAGCAGTACTTC
>TRBJ2-7|-|TRBV6-1|-
CASSRTNPGYEQYF
TGTGCCAGCAGCCGCACCAACCCAGGGTACGAGCAGTACTTC
>TRBJ1-4|few|TRBV15|TRBD1
CATSRDSTVNRGREEKLFF
TGTGCCACCAGCAGAGATAGCACAGTAAATAGGGGGCGAGAGGAAAAACTGTTTTTT
>TRBJ1-2|-|TRBV11-2|TRBD1
CASSSVRRDRGANGYTF
TGTGCCAGCAGCTCAGTCCGCCGGGACAGGGGAGCTAATGGCTACACCTTC
>TRBJ2-3|many|TRBV29-1|-
CSVEAGGYTQYF
TGCAGCGTTGAAGCTGGGGGCTATACGCAGTATTTT
>TRBJ1-5|-|TRBV6-2/TRBV6-3|-
CASSSSDRPNQPQHF
TGTGCCAGCAGTTCTTCTGACAGGCCTAATCAGCCCCAGCATTTT
>TRBJ1-1|few|TRBV29-1|-
CSAARTDEAFF
TGCAGCGCCGCTAGGACAGATGAAGCTTTCTTT
>TRBJ2-7|-|TRBV20-1|-
CSARTETYEQYF
TGCAGTGCCCGGACAGAGACATACGAGCAGTACTTC
>TRBJ1-2|few|TRBV2|-
CASRADSTYGYTF
TGTGCCAGCAGGGCTGACAGTACCTATGGCTACACCTTC
>TRBJ1-1|few|TRBV5-1|-
CASSNSGTVNTEAFF
TGCGCCAGCAGCAATTCCGGGACGGTGAACACTGAAGCTTTCTTT
>TRBJ2-1|-|TRBV24-1|TRBD2
CATSVRTSGHNEQFF
TGTGCCACCAGTGTTAGGACTAGCGGTCACAATGAGCAGTTCTTC
>TRBJ1-6|-|TRBV10-3|TRBD1
CAIKVGTANNSPLHF
TGTGCCATCAAAGTGGGGACAGCCAATAATTCACCCCTCCACTTT
>TRBJ2-1|-|TRBV10-3|TRBD2
CAISPFGGLAGNEQFF
TGTGCCATCAGCCCCTTCGGGGGACTAGCGGGAAACGAGCAGTTCTTC
>TRBJ2-5|few|TRBV6-2/TRBV6-3|TRBD1
CASSWDRDQYF
TGTGCCAGCAGTTGGGACAGGGACCAGTACTTC
>TRBJ1-3|-|TRBV25-1|-
CASEDSHSGNAIYF
TGTGCCAGTGAGGACAGTCACTCTGGAAACGCCATATATTTT
>TRBJ2-2|-|TRBV5-1|TRBD1
CASSFNRQGDGELFF
TGCGCCAGCAGCTTTAACCGACAGGGGGACGGGGAGCTGTTTTTT
>TRBJ2-7|few|TRBV6-1|-
CASSRRQAGHEQYF
TGTGCCAGCAGTCGTAGACAGGCGGGTCACGAGCAGTACTTC
>TRBJ1-2|few|TRBV5-4|TRBD1
CASSNRTGHGYTF
TGTGCCAGCAGTAACCGGACAGGGCATGGCTACACCTTC
>TRBJ1-3|-|TRBV7-2|-
CATNNRTAGNTIYF
TGTGCCACCAACAATCGGACAGCTGGAAACACCATATATTTT
>TRBJ2-2|-|TRBV14|-
CASSQHGINTGELFF
TGTGCCAGCAGCCAACACGGCATTAACACCGGGGAGCTGTTTTTT
>TRBJ2-7|once|TRBV7-8|TRBD2
CASSPRGRTDYEQYF
TGTGCCAGCAGCCCCCGCGGGAGGACAGACTACGAGCAGTACTTC
>TRBJ1-1|-|TRBV7-9|-
CASTSSGPEAFF
TGTGCCAGCACCTCCTCTGGCCCTGAAGCTTTCTTT
>TRBJ1-3|-|TRBV12-3/TRBV12-4|-
CASTPPGFSGNTIYF
TGTGCCAGCACCCCTCCGGGGTTCTCTGGAAACACCATATATTTT